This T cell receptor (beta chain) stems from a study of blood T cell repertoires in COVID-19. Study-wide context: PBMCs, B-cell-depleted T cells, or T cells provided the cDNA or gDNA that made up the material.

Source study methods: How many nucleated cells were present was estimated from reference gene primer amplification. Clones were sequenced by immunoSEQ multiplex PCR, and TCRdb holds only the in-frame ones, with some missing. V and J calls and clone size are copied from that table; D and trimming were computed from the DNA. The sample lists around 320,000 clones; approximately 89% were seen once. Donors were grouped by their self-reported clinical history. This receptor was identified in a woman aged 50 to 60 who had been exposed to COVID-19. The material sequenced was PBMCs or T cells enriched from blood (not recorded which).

Written as DNA, the CDR3 is TGTGCCAGCAGCCCGACTGGGGGGTTCTACGAGCAGTACTTC. It codes for CASSPTGGFYEQYF. The rearrangement links TRBV5-8 to TRBJ2-7; maybe TRBD2 (6 bases). Germline V lookup: CDR1 SGHTS, CDR2 YDEGEE. The CDR3 sequence is 14 residues long. V was trimmed by 4 bases and J by 3 bases, leaving 14 bases between them.